Below are 27 T cell receptor beta chains sequenced from a single sample in a study of identical twins. TCRdb ran MiXCR on the 5' RACE reads and lists one entry per CDR3 protein. Of 1.5 million to 2 million distinct CDR3 sequences detected, under 35% appear once; the ten largest clones hold 0.25% to 0.3%. The sample comprised cord blood. The receptors come from a newborn girl in good health.

This clonotype was seen more than once but under ten times. The genes are TRBV3-1 and TRBJ1-2; 8 nucleotides line up with TRBD1. J lost 4 bases, V lost 2 bases, and 6 bases had no gene match. There are 15 residues in the CDR3. Germline lookup yields CDR1 LGHDT and CDR2 YNNKEL (reference sequence). The CDR3 here is CASSQIPGGGYGYTF. The CDR3 nucleotides read TGTGCCAGCAGCCAAATACCAGGGGGCGGCTATGGCTACACCTTC.

V is TRBV10-3 and J is TRBJ2-3; 7 nucleotides line up with TRBD2. The germline V gene has CDR1 ENHRY and CDR2 SYGVKD. This CDR3 has 17 amino acids. Unmatched junction bases numbered 13, after V lost 3 bases and J lost 4 bases. Written as DNA, the CDR3 is TGTGCCATCAGTGAATTCGGACTAGGGGAGGGTGCAGATACGCAGTATTTT. Translation gives CAISEFGLGEGADTQYF.

As to this clonotype: A much larger clonotype is one base distant, so this may be a read error. The chain recombines TRBV20-1 with TRBJ1-2; D uncertain. This CDR3 contains 14 residues. Between the trimmed V and J ends, which lost 0 bases and 6 bases, there was a span of 14 bases. CDR1 DFQATT and CDR2 SNEGSKA come from the germline V gene (reference sequence). The chain's CDR3 is CSARDVAFRHGYTF. The CDR3 DNA reads TGCAGTGCTAGAGATGTGGCGTTTCGGCATGGCTACACCTTC.

This clonotype was detected a few times. The chain has TRBV6-5 and TRBJ1-5; 9 bases fit TRBD1. V shed 6 bases and J 2 bases; nucleotides not matched to a gene: 5. The length of the CDR3 is 15 residues. The germline gives CDR1 MNHEY, CDR2 SVGAGI. The DNA for the CDR3 is TGTGCCAGCAGGGTAGACAGGGGGGGCAATCAGCCCCAGCATTTT. This sequence encodes CASRVDRGGNQPQHF.

The chain is built from TRBV10-3 and TRBJ1-2; TRBD1 matches 7 bases. Germline-derived CDR1 and CDR2 are ENHRY and SYGVKD. V shed 10 bases and J 3 bases; nucleotides not matched to a gene: 11. This CDR3 has 14 amino acids. CDR3 loop: CATHSTGLDYGYTF. The CDR3 coding sequence is TGTGCCACCCACTCGACAGGGCTGGACTATGGCTACACCTTC.

The gene calls are TRBV4-1 and TRBJ2-3; the D gene is possibly TRBD2 (5 bases). V lost 6 bases to trimming and J lost 5 bases, with 15 bases between them. The CDR3 extends over 14 amino acids. Per the germline V gene, CDR1 is MGHRA and CDR2 is YSYEKL. CDR3 sequence (DNA): TGCGCCAGCAGTCCTGACTATTCGGGAGATACGCAGTATTTT. Residues: CASSPDYSGDTQYF.

This clonotype was seen many times. This rearrangement joins TRBV6-2 or TRBV6-3 to TRBJ1-2; a weak D match, TRBD1 (6 bases). Germline V gene data show CDR1 as MNHEY and CDR2 as SVGEGT. This CDR3 comprises 12 residues. V lost 8 bases, J lost 4 bases, and 11 bases lay in between. CDR3 sequence: CASRRDIYGYTF. The DNA for the CDR3 is TGTGCCAGCCGCCGGGACATCTATGGCTACACCTTC.

This clonotype was seen only a few times. The chain carries TRBV27 and TRBJ2-1; 8 nucleotides agree with TRBD1. The CDR3 is 15 residues long. After removal of 8 bases from V and 4 bases from J, the junction contained 10 bases not matched to a gene. The germline CDR1 and CDR2 sequences are MNHEY and SMNVEV (reference sequence). The CDR3: CASSKDRGTYNEQFF. The CDR3 coding sequence is TGTGCCAGCTCTAAAGACAGGGGTACTTACAATGAGCAGTTCTTC.

This clonotype was seen repeatedly, ten times or more. The rearrangement links TRBV20-1 to TRBJ1-2; D is unclear. Per germline, CDR1 DFQATT and CDR2 SNEGSKA (reference sequence). V lost 1 base, J lost 6 bases, and 9 bases lay in between. The CDR3 extends over 12 amino acids. The CDR3 bases are TGCAGTGCTAGAGCCCCGTTGAATGGCTACACCTTC. Protein sequence: CSARAPLNGYTF.

The table lists this clonotype with a few counts. This CDR3 reads CSPVGGADTQYF. The CDR3 region has the DNA TGCAGCCCCGTGGGGGGAGCAGATACGCAGTATTTT. V and J are TRBV20-1 and TRBJ2-3; TRBD2 might be the D (6 bases). Germline loops: CDR1 DFQATT, CDR2 SNEGSKA (reference sequence). The CDR3 contains 12 residues.

This clonotype was seen only once. This chain connects TRBV7-2 to TRBJ2-1; perhaps TRBD2 as D (5 bases). The CDR3 totals 15 residues. Per germline, CDR1 SGHTA and CDR2 FQGNSA. Trimming stripped 5 bases from V and 1 base from J, with 12 bases between. This CDR3 reads CASSQLVVSYNEQFF. The CDR3 region has the DNA TGTGCCAGCAGCCAACTAGTGGTTTCCTACAATGAGCAGTTCTTC.

The table lists this clonotype with many counts. The chain couples TRBV4-2 to TRBJ2-7; D tentatively reads TRBD1 or TRBD2 (5 bases each). Per germline, CDR1 LGHNA and CDR2 YNFKEQ. Between the trimmed V and J ends, which lost 1 base and 1 base, there was a span of 14 bases. CDR3 length equals 16 residues. Here the CDR3 DNA reads TGTGCCAGCAGCCAAGTTTCCGGGGACCCTTCCTACGAGCAGTACTTC. It codes for CASSQVSGDPSYEQYF.

This clonotype has only a few counts. The genes are TRBV12-5 and TRBJ2-7; perhaps TRBD1 as D (5 bases). The CDR3 consists of 13 residues. Trimming stripped 5 bases from V and 2 bases from J, with 10 bases between. Germline V CDR1 and CDR2: LGHNT, FRNRAP. CDR3 sequence: CASGKGSTYEQYF. DNA of the CDR3: TGTGCTAGTGGTAAGGGGTCTACCTACGAGCAGTACTTC.

The gene calls are TRBV24-1 and TRBJ2-5; either TRBD1 or TRBD2 may fit D (6 bases each). CDR1 and CDR2 (germline): KGHDR, SFDVKD. V lost 4 bases and J lost 5, with 13 bases in between. The CDR3 consists of 14 residues. The CDR3 here is CATSEAGGVETQYF. CDR3 nucleotides: TGTGCCACCAGTGAAGCCGGGGGCGTTGAGACCCAGTACTTC.

Only one count was recorded for this clonotype. The chain recombines TRBV6-5 with TRBJ2-5; D is ambiguous. Germline assignment: CDR1 MNHEY and CDR2 SVGAGI. The CDR3 runs to 13 residues. V was cut by 6 bases and J by 5 bases, with 13 bases left in between. CDR3 protein: CASRSLPWETQYF. CDR3 DNA sequence: TGTGCCAGCAGATCCCTACCCTGGGAGACCCAGTACTTC.

The V and J genes are TRBV5-1 and TRBJ1-1; 7 nucleotides match TRBD1. From germline, CDR1 is SGHRS and CDR2 YFSETQ. Losses at the gene ends were 2 bases for V and 6 bases for J; bases not matched to a gene: 10. The CDR3 consists of 15 residues. CDR3 residues: CASSLWGQGGAEAFF. The DNA for the CDR3 is TGCGCCAGCAGCTTATGGGGGCAGGGGGGGGCTGAAGCTTTCTTT.

This clonotype was picked up a small number of times. The DNA for the CDR3 is TGTGCCAGCAGTTACGGGACTAGCGGGGTGAATGAGCAGTTCTTC. Protein product: CASSYGTSGVNEQFF. The chain couples TRBV6-6 to TRBJ2-1, with TRBD2 identical over 13 bases. Germline assignment: CDR1 MNHNY and CDR2 SVGAGI (reference sequence). There are 15 residues in the CDR3. The V gene end was trimmed by 2 bases and the J gene end by 7 bases; junction bases not matched to a gene: 2.

The V and J genes are TRBV20-1 and TRBJ2-3, with D tentatively TRBD1 (6 bases). The V end was cut by 2 bases, the J end by 1 base, with 16 bases between. Germline V lookup: CDR1 DFQATT, CDR2 SNEGSKA (reference sequence). The length of the CDR3 is 16 residues. The CDR3 region is CSARSKQGSGTDTQYF. CDR3 nucleotides: TGCAGTGCTAGATCAAAACAGGGTAGCGGCACAGATACGCAGTATTTT.

A few counts support this clonotype. The V call is TRBV5-1, the J call TRBJ2-5, with D unresolved. Germline CDR1 SGHRS, CDR2 YFSETQ. Deletions cut 0 bases from V and 1 base from J, with 10 bases between. The CDR3 totals 15 residues. CDR3 in DNA: TGCGCCAGCAGCTTGGGTTCTGGGCTCCAAGAGACCCAGTACTTC. It is translated as CASSLGSGLQETQYF.

The CDR3 nucleotides are TGTGCCAGCAGTCCCACCGGGACCTCCGAGCAGTTCTTC. Residues: CASSPTGTSEQFF. The chain couples TRBV12-3 or TRBV12-4 to TRBJ2-1; D tentatively fits TRBD1 or TRBD2 (5 bases each). The ends were cut back, 5 bases at V and 10 bases at J, with 15 bases in the middle. This CDR3 is 13 amino acids long.

The J gene is TRBJ2-7, the V gene TRBV10-3, with 7 positions matching TRBD2. The CDR3 is 15 residues long. Per the germline V gene, CDR1 is ENHRY and CDR2 is SYGVKD. The V segment lost 3 bases and the J segment 2 bases; nucleotides outside the gene matches: 7. CDR3 sequence reads: CAISDRVAGAYEQYF. The CDR3 region has the DNA TGTGCCATCAGTGACAGAGTAGCGGGTGCCTACGAGCAGTACTTC.

This clonotype was picked up a small number of times. The rearrangement links TRBV5-1 to TRBJ2-7; TRBD2 might be the D (6 bases). The germline gives CDR1 SGHRS, CDR2 YFSETQ. The CDR3 is 15 residues long. The germline V and J ends were trimmed by 4 bases and 3 bases, with 17 bases remaining between them. The CDR3 DNA reads TGCGCCAGCAGCCTGACCATCGGGGGAGGCTACGAGCAGTACTTC. This gives the protein CASSLTIGGGYEQYF.

This chain links TRBV7-2 with TRBJ1-2; 8 bases align to TRBD1. The CDR3 extends over 14 amino acids. In germline, CDR1 is SGHTA, CDR2 FQGNSA. Trimming cost V 6 bases and J 0 bases; bases outside gene matches: 3. Here the CDR3 reads CASRKDRANYGYTF. The CDR3 nucleotides read TGTGCCAGCAGGAAGGACAGGGCTAACTATGGCTACACCTTC.

The chain joins TRBV6-1 to TRBJ2-1; the D gene could be TRBD1 or TRBD2 (5 bases each). The CDR3 extends over 16 amino acids. V gave up 2 bases and J gave up 3 bases, with 14 bases separating them. In germline, CDR1 is MNHNS, CDR2 SASEGT. CDR3 DNA sequence: TGTGCCAGCAGTGAATTTGAGGGACGGATCTACAATGAGCAGTTCTTC. It codes for CASSEFEGRIYNEQFF.

This chain links TRBV14 with TRBJ2-5; D ambiguous. The CDR3 runs to 15 residues. Looked up from germline, CDR1 is SGHDN and CDR2 is FVKESK. V lost 1 base and J lost 2, with 11 bases in between. The CDR3 region has the DNA TGTGCCAGCAGCCAAGGGCGTGGTTTACAAGAGACCCAGTACTTC. Its translation is CASSQGRGLQETQYF.

The chain is built from TRBV25-1 and TRBJ1-3, with 8 bases identical to TRBD1. The germline V gene has CDR1 MGHDK and CDR2 SYGVNS. V gave up 7 bases and J gave up 7 bases; unmatched junction bases: 12. The CDR3 has 15 residues. CDR3 bases: TGTGCCAGCACTGGACAGGGCACAAGAGGTAACACCATATATTTT. Residues: CASTGQGTRGNTIYF.

This clonotype showed up just a few times. The rearrangement joins TRBV6-5 to TRBJ2-1, with 9 bases that match TRBD2. Germline V lookup: CDR1 MNHEY, CDR2 SVGAGI. Germline trimming cut 6 bases from V and 15 bases from J; bases unmatched to any gene: 6. The CDR3 loop spans 11 amino acids. The chain's CDR3 is CASSSGTSLFF. CDR3 bases: TGTGCCAGCAGCTCCGGGACTAGCCTGTTCTTC.